The rows below give T cell receptor beta chains drawn from one sample of a study of spatial heterogeneity in lung cancer. TCRdb re-analysed the 5' RACE reads in MiXCR, keeping a single row per CDR3 protein. The sample holds 40,000 or so distinct CDR3 sequences, 10% to 13% seen once. The source material was PBMCs, sampled at follow-up. The receptor source for this set is a female donor with early-stage non-small cell lung cancer. Both conserved end residues are trimmed from each CDR3. The D gene is left open where the match is weak.

j_call v_call d_call cdr3_aa
TRBJ2-3 TRBV20-1 TRBD2 SARVPAGGTDTQY
TRBJ2-7 TRBV28 NA ASSLNRVREQY
TRBJ1-4 TRBV18 NA ASSPPGRTNEKLF
TRBJ2-5 TRBV20-1 NA STGQNQETQY
TRBJ2-2 TRBV11-2 TRBD2 ASSPGTSGGNTGELF
TRBJ1-1 TRBV28 NA ASSFGLGPLPDTEAF
TRBJ1-1 TRBV28 NA ASSLGSLAGRTEAF
TRBJ2-7 TRBV7-9 NA ASSLTGNPTYEQY
TRBJ1-1 TRBV7-9 TRBD1 ASSQTTGTEAF
TRBJ2-5 TRBV29-1 NA SVTGFQETQY
TRBJ2-1 TRBV7-3 NA ASSFRGTGNEQF
TRBJ2-3 TRBV12-5 NA ASGFMGSNTQY
TRBJ1-1 TRBV27 NA ASGVLGDPEAF
TRBJ1-3 TRBV6-5 NA ASSSPQGPRSGNTIY
TRBJ1-3 TRBV6-5 NA ASGEFNTIY
TRBJ1-6 TRBV30 TRBD1 ASGQGNNSPLH
TRBJ2-3 TRBV29-1 TRBD2 SLSAGGQDTQY
TRBJ2-3 TRBV2 TRBD2 ASRTSGTDTQY
TRBJ2-5 TRBV10-3 NA AISESPETQY
TRBJ1-3 TRBV25-1 NA ASSPRGDNTIY
TRBJ2-3 TRBV7-8 NA ASSDGGRDTQY
TRBJ2-7 TRBV3-1 NA ASSRDTYEQY
TRBJ2-7 TRBV28 NA ASGLGGEQY
TRBJ2-7 TRBV5-1 NA ASSLVTGGSYEQY
TRBJ2-1 TRBV3-1 TRBD1 ASSLLQGARNEQF
TRBJ2-7 TRBV29-1 TRBD1 SVESTGQGYEQY
TRBJ1-1 TRBV5-1 NA ASSLAQENTEAF
TRBJ2-1 TRBV11-2 TRBD2 ASRFIRGGDEQF
TRBJ2-7 TRBV6-5 NA ASSTTQGVDEQY
TRBJ1-6 TRBV7-9 NA ASSFWGPGSPLH
TRBJ2-7 TRBV6-5 NA ASSSGAGKMSYEQY
TRBJ1-2 TRBV3-1 NA ASSHNVLAPYGYT
TRBJ2-7 TRBV5-5 TRBD2 ASSSSGVGSYEQY
TRBJ2-3 TRBV7-3 TRBD2 ASSLGDYHTDTQY
TRBJ1-1 TRBV7-9 NA ASSPRHRGGGVMNTEAF
TRBJ2-7 TRBV4-1 TRBD2 ASSQDPAGTYEQY
TRBJ2-5 TRBV20-1 NA SASGEGETQY
TRBJ1-1 TRBV7-9 NA ASSPGTEAF
TRBJ1-2 TRBV3-1 NA ASSQPDIRGQGYT
TRBJ2-7 TRBV20-1 NA SARVYPMSYEQY
TRBJ2-1 TRBV6-1 TRBD2 ASTILAGGLKPLEQF
TRBJ2-6 TRBV19 NA ASSSRWRDSWSGANVLT
TRBJ2-2 TRBV18 NA ASSRGTPNTGELF
TRBJ1-6 TRBV20-1 NA SGSATGLGNSPLH
TRBJ1-2 TRBV4-3 NA ASSQGGRDGYT
TRBJ1-5 TRBV6-2/TRBV6-3 NA ASSYSRGAGAALHQPQH
TRBJ2-3 TRBV9 NA ASSPTEGTDTQY
TRBJ1-1 TRBV27 TRBD1 ASSWRTGDTEAF
TRBJ2-1 TRBV7-6 TRBD2 ASSLEGSGARNEQF
TRBJ2-7 TRBV19 TRBD2 ASKLTSGSSYEQY
TRBJ2-7 TRBV16 TRBD1 ASRRSVGTAYEQY
TRBJ1-1 TRBV7-9 TRBD1 ASSLQGSQAAF
TRBJ2-7 TRBV20-1 TRBD1 SASPDRDSSYEQY
TRBJ2-1 TRBV20-1 NA SAENNEQF
TRBJ2-5 TRBV30 NA AWTGSETQY
TRBJ2-7 TRBV7-6 NA ASSLGREEQY
TRBJ2-7 TRBV3-1 NA ASSQDGGDSYEQY
TRBJ1-4 TRBV5-1 TRBD1 ASTLGGTVSDEKLF